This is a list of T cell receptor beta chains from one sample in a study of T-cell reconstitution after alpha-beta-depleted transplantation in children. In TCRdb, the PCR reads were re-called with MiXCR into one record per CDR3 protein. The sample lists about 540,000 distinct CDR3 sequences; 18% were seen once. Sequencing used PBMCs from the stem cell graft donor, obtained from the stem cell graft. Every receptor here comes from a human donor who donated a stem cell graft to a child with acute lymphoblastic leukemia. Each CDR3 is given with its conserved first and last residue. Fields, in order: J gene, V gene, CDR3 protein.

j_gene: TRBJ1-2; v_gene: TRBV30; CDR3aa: CAWSVRERHWFGYTF
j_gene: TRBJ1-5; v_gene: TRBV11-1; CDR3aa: CASSLDAGDRGYSNQPQHF
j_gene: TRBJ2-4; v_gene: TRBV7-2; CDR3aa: CASSILKNIQYF
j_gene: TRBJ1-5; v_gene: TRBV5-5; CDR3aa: CASSPGGKKQPQHF
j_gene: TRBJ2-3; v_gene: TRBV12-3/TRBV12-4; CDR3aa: CASSFYPPRGTDTQYF
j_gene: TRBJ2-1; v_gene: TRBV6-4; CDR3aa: CASSSDSHNEQFF
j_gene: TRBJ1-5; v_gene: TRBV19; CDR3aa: CASGAVSNQPQHF
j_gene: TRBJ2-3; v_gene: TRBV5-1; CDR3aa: CASSAGTGVADTQYF
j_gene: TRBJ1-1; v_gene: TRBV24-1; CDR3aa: CATSEKLGTEAFF
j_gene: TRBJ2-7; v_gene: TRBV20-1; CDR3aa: CSARDRGKYEQYF
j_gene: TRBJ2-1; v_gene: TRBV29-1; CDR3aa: CSVEDSTASSYNEQFF
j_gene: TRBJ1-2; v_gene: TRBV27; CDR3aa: CASSERQGLAYGYTF
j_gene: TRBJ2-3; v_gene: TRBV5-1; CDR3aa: CASSLLGTGDSGIYTDTQYF
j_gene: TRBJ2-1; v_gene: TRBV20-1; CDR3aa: CSAPLVKASVHEQFF
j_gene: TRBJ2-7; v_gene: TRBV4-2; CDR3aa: CASSQGVAGGPYEQYF
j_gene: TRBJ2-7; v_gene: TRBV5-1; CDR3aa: CASSFRTEGSYEQYF
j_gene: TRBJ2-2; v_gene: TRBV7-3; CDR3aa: CASSFRNTGELFF
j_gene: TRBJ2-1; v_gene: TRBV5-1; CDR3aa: CASSATSGRDNEQFF
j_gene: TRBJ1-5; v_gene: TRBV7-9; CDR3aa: CASSLDRGNQPQHF
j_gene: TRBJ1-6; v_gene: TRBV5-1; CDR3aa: CASSFSTGENNSPLHF
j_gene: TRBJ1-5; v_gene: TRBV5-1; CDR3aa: CASSPGPPEQPQHF
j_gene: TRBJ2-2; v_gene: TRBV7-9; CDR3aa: CARDLANTGELFF
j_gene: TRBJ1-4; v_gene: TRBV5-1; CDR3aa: CASTRGRDNEKLFF
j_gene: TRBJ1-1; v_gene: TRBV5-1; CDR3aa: CASTDRGIGNTEAFF
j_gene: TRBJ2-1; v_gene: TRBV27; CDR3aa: CASSLSGRNEQFF
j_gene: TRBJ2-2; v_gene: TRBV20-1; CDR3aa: CSAPDRGWNTGELFF
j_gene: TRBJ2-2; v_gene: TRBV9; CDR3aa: CASSVDWGLNTGELFF
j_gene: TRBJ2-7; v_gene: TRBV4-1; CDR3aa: CASRGTSGRTTYEQYF
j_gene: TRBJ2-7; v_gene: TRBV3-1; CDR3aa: CASSQERAGIHLRSYEQYF
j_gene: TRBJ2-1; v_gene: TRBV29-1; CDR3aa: CSVPGGGGEQFF
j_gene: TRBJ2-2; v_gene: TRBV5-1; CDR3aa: CASSLEPGTSGVTGELFF
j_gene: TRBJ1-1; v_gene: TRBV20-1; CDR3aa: CRATRSPWDTEAFF
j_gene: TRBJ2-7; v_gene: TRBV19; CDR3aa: CASRGLAGSYEQYF
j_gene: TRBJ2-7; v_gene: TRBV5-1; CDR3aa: CASSRLVFKTSGRVGSYEQYF
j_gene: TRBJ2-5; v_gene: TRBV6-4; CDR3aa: CASSTGGQVGETQYF
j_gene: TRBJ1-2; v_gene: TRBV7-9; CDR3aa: CASSVTQYGYTF
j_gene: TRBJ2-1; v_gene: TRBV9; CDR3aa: CASSVVIGSSSYNEQFF
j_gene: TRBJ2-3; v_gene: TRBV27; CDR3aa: CASSLSPAANTDTQYF
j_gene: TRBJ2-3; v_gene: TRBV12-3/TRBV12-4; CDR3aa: CASSVLSGASTDTQYF
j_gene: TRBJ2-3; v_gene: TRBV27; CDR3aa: CASIGRATDTQYF
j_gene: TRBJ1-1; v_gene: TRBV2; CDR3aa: CASSERGRGHGTEAFF
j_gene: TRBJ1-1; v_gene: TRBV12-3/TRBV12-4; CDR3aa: CASSSDSSGTEAFF
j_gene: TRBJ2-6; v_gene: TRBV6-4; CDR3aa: CASSDSTASGANVLTF